The T cell receptor beta chain described here comes from a study of CD8 T cells in ankylosing spondylitis. Germline CDR1 reads SGHVS; CDR2 reads FNYEAQ. CDR3 length: 14 residues. V was pared by 0 bases and J by 5 bases, with 8 bases between. This clonotype was seen repeatedly, ten times or more. From the 5' RACE reads, TCRdb called clonotypes with MiXCR, one entry per CDR3 protein. The data show 150,000 to 200,000 distinct CDR3 sequences, about an eighth seen once. The chain has TRBV7-6 and TRBJ2-1; no definite D call. The sample taken for sequencing was blood, either unsorted or a sorted T cell fraction (not recorded which). The TCR originated in a female donor with ankylosing spondylitis or in good health (not recorded which). CDR3 nucleotides: TGTGCCAGCAGCTTAGCGTCAGGCCACAATGAGCAGTTCTTC. Its translation is CASSLASGHNEQFF. Full variable domain (rest looked up from reference TRBV7-6 and TRBJ2-1): GAGVSQSPRYKVTKRGQDVALRCDPISGHVSLYWYRQALGQGPEFLTYFNYEAQQDKSGLPNDRFSAERPEGSISTLTIQRTEQRDSAMYRCASSLASGHNEQFFGPGTRLTVL.